One sample yielded the 10 T cell receptor beta chains listed below, sequenced in a study of T cell responses to AZD1222 COVID-19 vaccine. Here immunoSEQ multiplex PCR was the method, and the copy in TCRdb shows in-frame clones only, minus some. The sample consists of around 180,000 clones, almost 95% of them appearing once. The sample consisted of peripheral blood, taken on day 0 of AZD1222 vaccination. The receptors were sampled from an adult in good health.

This clone was seen just once. This chain connects TRBV7-2 to TRBJ1-5, with D maybe TRBD1 (5 bases). Trimming removed 2 bases at V and 4 bases at J, with 12 bases between. From germline, CDR1 is SGHTA and CDR2 FQGNSA. The CDR3 contains 15 residues. In DNA form, the CDR3 reads TGTGCCAGCAGCTTAAGGGGCGGGGGGAATCAGCCCCAGCATTTT. This encodes CASSLRGGGNQPQHF. Drawing the rest from reference TRBV7-2 and TRBJ1-5, the complete variable domain is GAGVSQSPSNKVTEKGKDVELRCDPISGHTALYWYRQSLGQGLEFLIYFQGNSAPDKSGLPSDRFSAERTGGSVSTLTIQRTQQEDSAVYLCASSLRGGGNQPQHFGDGTRLSIL.

The chain employs TRBV6-2 or TRBV6-3 and TRBJ2-5, with D possibly called TRBD1 or TRBD2 (6 bases each). The CDR3 loop spans 13 amino acids. Trimming stripped 2 bases from V and 4 bases from J, with 8 bases between. Germline assignment: CDR1 MNHEY and CDR2 SVGEGT. CDR3 bases: TGTGCCAGCAGTTACGGGGGGCCAGAGACCCAGTACTTC. It is translated as CASSYGGPETQYF.

The chain recombines TRBV28 with TRBJ2-5; 10 bases agree with TRBD1. V was clipped by 5 bases and J by 5 bases; unmatched bases: 5. The CDR3 has 14 amino acids. Germline-derived CDR1 and CDR2 are MDHEN and SYDVKM. This CDR3 is CASSTGQGFETQYF. In DNA, the CDR3 is TGTGCCAGCAGTACGGGACAGGGGTTTGAGACCCAGTACTTC.

This clone was recorded once. The genes are TRBV28 and TRBJ2-7, with D perhaps TRBD2 (6 bases). The CDR3 totals 15 residues. Germline values: CDR1 MDHEN, CDR2 SYDVKM. The CDR3 DNA is TGTGCAGTCACCCACGGGGCGGGGCGGTCCTACGAGCAGTACTTC. It is translated as CAVTHGAGRSYEQYF.

The chain couples TRBV30 to TRBJ1-5; D is ambiguous. The ends were cut back, 1 base at V and 7 bases at J, with 8 bases in the middle. The germline V gene has CDR1 GTSNPN and CDR2 SVGIG (reference sequence). CDR3 length: 12 amino acids. CDR3 protein: CAWSGLGQPQHF. The CDR3 nucleotides read TGTGCCTGGAGTGGCTTGGGGCAGCCCCAGCATTTT.

This chain uses TRBV6-1 with TRBJ1-1, with a tentative D call TRBD1 (5 bases). Trimming removed 2 bases at V and 10 bases at J, with 8 bases between. Looked up from germline, CDR1 is MNHNS and CDR2 is SASEGT. CDR3 length: 11 amino acids. CDR3 DNA: TGTGCCAGCAGTGAACTGGGGGTAGCTTTCTTT. Amino acid sequence: CASSELGVAFF.

The rearrangement links TRBV7-2 to TRBJ2-7; the D is unclear. This CDR3 spans 15 amino acids. With 1 base removed from V and 5 bases from J, the gap between germline ends came to 15 bases. Germline V gives CDR1 SGHTA, CDR2 FQGNSA. CDR3: CASSLGVTARDEQYF. The CDR3 nucleotides are TGTGCCAGCAGCTTAGGGGTCACTGCAAGGGACGAGCAGTACTTC.

This chain uses TRBV24-1 with TRBJ1-5; D call uncertain. V shed 3 bases and J shed 4 bases, with 6 bases lying between them. Germline CDR1 reads KGHDR; CDR2 reads SFDVKD. The CDR3 contains 13 residues. The CDR3 DNA is TGTGCCACCAGTGATGCCCTAAATCAGCCCCAGCATTTT. Translation: CATSDALNQPQHF.

The chain combines TRBV7-9 with TRBJ2-3; 7 bases fit TRBD2. Germline assignment: CDR1 SEHNR and CDR2 FQNEAQ (reference sequence). This CDR3 comprises 17 residues. J lost 0 bases, V lost 5 bases, and 11 bases had no gene match. CDR3 residues: CASSTKTAAGSTDTQYF. The CDR3 nucleotides read TGTGCCAGCAGCACAAAGACGGCAGCGGGAAGCACAGATACGCAGTATTTT.

The rearrangement links TRBV5-1 to TRBJ1-2, with D tentatively TRBD1 (6 bases). Per germline, CDR1 SGHRS and CDR2 YFSETQ. Trimming removed 0 bases at V and 2 bases at J, with 14 bases between. The CDR3 is 16 residues long. As DNA, the CDR3 is TGCGCCAGCAGCTTGGTACCCATGGGGGCAAACTATGGCTACACCTTC. It encodes CASSLVPMGANYGYTF.